This T cell receptor beta chain appears in the sequencing data of a study of identical twins (dated by TCRdb to about 2016). In the study overall: The study deep-sequenced TCR alpha and beta repertoires from monozygotic twins, unrelated adults of various ages and cord blood to test whether fetal clonotypes persist. To rule out contamination, replicate twin experiments were performed at different times with different library preparation protocols.

The germline V gene (reference sequence) yields LNHNV for CDR1 and YYDKDF for CDR2. The cysteine opens and the phenylalanine closes a CDR3 of 12 amino acids. Only CDR3 DNA is held: 36 bases, read in frame from base 1. Relative to germline, V is 0 bases shorter and J is 4 bases shorter, with 3 bases between their ends. Findings and caveats that apply to the study as a whole: Fewer insertions were carried by abundant cord blood beta clonotypes, a similar but weaker trend appeared in young adult naive repertoires, and no such trend appeared in memory repertoires. Because the same donors could not be followed over many years, the conclusions relied on cross-sectional statistical analysis. Out-of-frame TCR alpha sequences shared between twins showed an excess of low generation-probability sequences compared with coincidental sharing between unrelated individuals. In monozygotic twins, out-of-frame TCR alpha sharing was systematically underestimated by recombination models, although the models agreed with sharing between unrelated individuals. Invariant T cells such as MAIT and iNKT could partly confound zero-insertion analyses, though diverse VJ usage argued against this for most clonotypes. The excess sharing between twins in beta out-of-frame sequences was weaker because fewer shared sequences reduced the signal-to-noise ratio.

Every donor was a healthy Caucasian. The twin cohort consisted of three pairs of female monozygotic twins, all aged about 18 to 30 years. Peripheral blood mononuclear cells were used as the source from which RNA for TCR libraries was isolated. Library preparation used 5' RACE. Sequencer: Illumina HiSeq 2000. Template switching introduced a universal primer binding site; the final cDNA contained a unique molecular identifier, enabling accurate counting of TCR cDNA molecules. Specific primers in the conserved constant-segment region were used to synthesize first-strand cDNA for TCR alpha and beta chains. To control for contamination, every cDNA library was double barcoded, receiving both a SMART-Mk sample barcode and Illumina barcodes. TruSeq adapter sequences along with Illumina sample barcodes were introduced in two successive PCR steps. The TCR alpha and beta cDNA libraries were sequenced on the Illumina HiSeq platform using custom primers. The authors' analysis ran thus. Unique molecular identifiers were extracted from raw reads with MiGEC, and CDR3 positions were determined with MiXCR. For each individual, recombination models were inferred using an EM algorithm with the repgenHMM and IGoR tools. The tcR package in R was used for shared clonotype analysis, with sharing normalized by the product of cloneset sizes. To study raw recombination without the effects of thymic and clonal selection, out-of-frame nonproductive sequences were analyzed. In TCRdb, the public reads were trimmed at Q25 with fastp and aligned with MiXCR, with productive beta chains retained. Every entry covers one CDR3 protein and lists the most common genes and DNA from its rows. What appears here as the V and J calls and clone size reflects TCRdb's work, not the paper's. The sample table contains hundreds of thousands of distinct CDR3 sequences; only one count was recorded for around 8.6% of them. Approximately 0.94% of the sample lies in the top ten.

This clonotype was picked up a small number of times. Its antigen target is currently unknown. No base quality information exists; no much larger clone differs at one position. These data also formed part of another study, on yellow fever vaccine responses in identical twins. The second paper further reports: The T cell response to vaccination in identical twins was reported by the authors to appear partly convergent and partly personalized. The study precisely tracked vaccine-responding T cell clones in identical twins.

The chain joins TRBV15 to TRBJ2-5; no D segment can be confidently identified. The material sequenced was PBMCs. The TCR originated in a young woman in good health. The CDR3 protein: CATSRDTETQYF. In nucleotides, the sequence is TGTGCCACCAGCAGAGATACAGAGACCCAGTACTTC.